The 23 T cell receptor beta chains below come from one sample, sequenced in a study of cytomegalovirus exposure and HLA in healthy donors (dated by TCRdb to 2016 to 2017). Library construction relied on the immunoSEQ multiplex PCR assay. For the multiplex PCR, a mixture combining 60 forward primers for TCR Vbeta segments and 13 reverse primers for TCR Jbeta segments was used. TCRdb re-hosts the immuneACCESS table, in-frame sequences only. Its copies lack some clones; in the studies checked, an unresolved V gene accounts for under half of them, and the cause for the rest is not known. The sample data list some 130,000 clones, and approximately 73% of these were observed just once. In total, the top ten clones hold roughly 1.3% of the sample. Sequenced sample: PBMCs. Source of these receptors: a woman between 40 and 50 years old in good health and CMV-seronegative.

The chain has TRBV5-1 and TRBJ2-3; D is possibly TRBD1 (6 bases). V was trimmed by 4 bases and J by 1 base, leaving 10 bases between them. There are 14 residues in the CDR3. In germline, CDR1 is SGHRS, CDR2 YFSETQ. The CDR3 DNA is TGCGCCAGCAGCACATACAGGGGCACAGATACGCAGTATTTT. The encoded protein is CASSTYRGTDTQYF.

This sequence joins TRBV6-1 and TRBJ1-5, with 9 bases fitting TRBD1. In germline, CDR1 is MNHNS, CDR2 SASEGT. V dropped 1 base and J dropped 6; count of bases not matched to a gene: 10. The CDR3 extends over 17 amino acids. The CDR3 DNA reads TGTGCCAGCAGTGAAGGGACAGGGGTATTATCGGTTCAGCCCCAGCATTTT. Translated, it gives CASSEGTGVLSVQPQHF.

This sequence joins TRBV9 and TRBJ2-7; TRBD2 aligns across 8 bases. V was pared by 0 bases and J by 1 base, with 6 bases of the junction left unmatched. The CDR3 is 16 amino acids. Germline V gene lookup returns CDR1 SGDLS and CDR2 YYNGEE. CDR3 nucleotides: TGTGCCAGCAGCGTAGAAGGCGGGGGGAGTTCCTACGAGCAGTACTTC. It encodes CASSVEGGGSSYEQYF.

The CDR3 DNA sequence: TGTGCCAGCCGGGACAGGGGTCGTGATGAGCAGTTCTTC. As protein: CASRDRGRDEQFF. The J gene is TRBJ2-1, the V gene TRBV25-1; 10 bases align to TRBD1. V trimming: 8 bases; J trimming: 8 bases; junction bases outside the gene matches: 6. The CDR3 contains 13 residues. The germline V gene encodes CDR1 MGHDK and CDR2 SYGVNS.

The rearrangement uses TRBV7-8 and TRBJ1-3; 12 bases map to TRBD1. Germline values: CDR1 SGHVS, CDR2 FQNEAQ. The CDR3 has 17 residues. The V segment lost 10 bases and the J segment 8 bases; nucleotides outside the gene matches: 18. The CDR3: CATTGTGGAGALDTIYF. CDR3 bases: TGTGCCACCACGGGGACAGGGGGCGCGGGAGCCCTGGACACCATATATTTT.

The chain couples TRBV2 to TRBJ2-3, with D tentatively TRBD1 (7 bases). Trimming left V 6 bases short and J 4 bases short, with 17 bases between. Germline CDR1 reads SNHLY; CDR2 reads FYNNEI. The CDR3 sequence is 15 residues long. CDR3 residues: CASRRDRRGSDTQYF. CDR3 nucleotide sequence: TGTGCCAGCAGGCGGGACAGACGGGGGTCAGATACGCAGTATTTT.

This clone was seen only a few times. The rearrangement joins TRBV7-3 to TRBJ2-5; 12 positions agree with TRBD2. Germline values: CDR1 SGHTA, CDR2 FQGTGA. The CDR3 runs 15 residues. Trimming at V came to 5 bases and at J to 0 bases, leaving 1 base not matched to a gene. In DNA, the CDR3 is TGTGCCAGCAGCCGGACTAGCGGGGACCAAGAGACCCAGTACTTC. Protein sequence: CASSRTSGDQETQYF. The full variable domain, in which reference TRBV7-3 and TRBJ2-5 provide the parts outside the CDR3, is GAGVSQTPSNKVTEKGKYVELRCDPISGHTALYWYRQSLGQGPEFLIYFQGTGAADDSGLPNDRFFAVRPEGSVSTLKIQRTERGDSAVYLCASSRTSGDQETQYFGPGTRLLVL.

The chain is built from TRBV27 and TRBJ2-2; TRBD2 matches 7 bases. Germline V gene data show CDR1 as MNHEY and CDR2 as SMNVEV (reference sequence). With 3 bases clipped from V and 7 bases from J, the junction kept 5 bases outside the gene matches. The CDR3 sequence is 14 residues long. The CDR3 spells CASSFMGGIGELFF. DNA of the CDR3: TGTGCCAGCAGTTTTATGGGGGGGATCGGGGAGCTGTTTTTT.

This chain joins TRBV4-3 and TRBJ1-1; the D gene is possibly TRBD1 (5 bases). Trimming left V 4 bases short and J 1 base short, with 10 bases between. The CDR3 is made up of 14 amino acids. CDR1 is LGHNA, CDR2 YSLEER, per germline. The CDR3 reads CASSLLGGNTEAFF. The CDR3 nucleotides are TGCGCCAGCAGCCTTTTGGGGGGGAACACTGAAGCTTTCTTT.

V and J are TRBV5-1 and TRBJ1-1; possibly TRBD1 for D (6 bases). Trimming removed 4 bases at V and 6 bases at J, with 16 bases between. The CDR3 has 14 residues. CDR1 is SGHRS, CDR2 YFSETQ, per germline. The CDR3 region is CASSIRGIDAEAFF. In DNA form, the CDR3 reads TGCGCCAGCAGCATCAGGGGAATTGATGCTGAAGCTTTCTTT.

The table lists this clone with a few counts. J is TRBJ1-3 and V is TRBV11-2, with D uncertain. The CDR3 consists of 14 residues. Trimming took 4 bases from V and 1 from J, leaving 8 bases between them. Germline CDR1 SGHAT, CDR2 FQNNGV. CDR3 sequence (DNA): TGTGCCAGCAGCTCCGGACTGTCTGGAAACACCATATATTTT. It yields the protein CASSSGLSGNTIYF.

The sample holds a few counts of this clone. This sequence joins TRBV5-6 and TRBJ2-3; D possibly corresponds to TRBD1 (5 bases). The V gene lost 1 base and the J gene lost 6 bases, with 15 bases spanning the gap. The V gene's germline CDR1 is SGHDT and CDR2 YYEEEE. CDR3 size: 15 residues. The CDR3 region has the DNA TGTGCCAGCAGCTTGTTAGCCTTAGGGGTGGATACGCAGTATTTT. It codes for CASSLLALGVDTQYF.

The CDR3, as DNA: TGTGCCAGCAGCCCGGGACTAGCGGTGGCTTACGAGCAGTACTTC. Residues: CASSPGLAVAYEQYF. The V gene is TRBV14, the J gene TRBJ2-7, with TRBD2 matching over 11 bases. Trimming removed 4 bases from V and 4 bases from J; junction bases left unmatched: 6. The CDR3 sequence is 15 residues long. Looked up from germline, CDR1 is SGHDN and CDR2 is FVKESK.

This clone was seen a few times. The rearrangement joins TRBV5-1 to TRBJ1-1; no definite D call. CDR3 size: 14 residues. CDR1 is SGHRS, CDR2 YFSETQ, per germline. The V gene lost 3 bases and the J gene lost 1 base, with 10 bases spanning the gap. The CDR3 loop reads CASSSRYANTEAFF. The CDR3 region has the DNA TGCGCCAGCAGCTCCCGCTATGCGAACACTGAAGCTTTCTTT.

The V gene is TRBV19, the J gene TRBJ1-5; possible D gene TRBD1, 5 bases. CDR3 length: 14 amino acids. Germline assignment: CDR1 LNHDA and CDR2 SQIVND (reference sequence). Trimming stripped 6 bases from V and 7 bases from J, with 16 bases between. The CDR3 reads CASRDRIGVQPQHF. CDR3 coding DNA: TGTGCCAGTAGAGACAGAATAGGAGTCCAGCCCCAGCATTTT.

V is TRBV29-1 and J is TRBJ1-2; D is perhaps TRBD1 (5 bases). The CDR3 totals 13 residues. Germline assignment: CDR1 SQVTM and CDR2 ANQGSEA. V dropped 4 bases and J dropped 4 bases, with 13 bases sitting between them. The CDR3 nucleotides read TGCAGCGTTGGGGAACAGGATTCCTATGGCTACACCTTC. Translating it yields CSVGEQDSYGYTF.

V and J are TRBV7-2 and TRBJ2-1, with D possibly TRBD2 on 5 matching bases. The CDR3 is made up of 15 amino acids. The V end lost 1 base, the J end lost 1 base, and 8 bases lay between the germline ends. Looked up from germline, CDR1 is SGHTA and CDR2 is FQGNSA. The CDR3 region has the DNA TGTGCCAGCAGCTTAGGCGGGCGGTCCTACAATGAGCAGTTCTTC. This translates into CASSLGGRSYNEQFF.

The rearrangement uses TRBV9 and TRBJ2-3; TRBD2 agrees at 11 bases. The CDR3 totals 16 residues. The germline V gene encodes CDR1 SGDLS and CDR2 YYNGEE. V lost 2 bases and J lost 2; bases outside the gene matches: 4. CDR3 sequence: CASSVSGGGLTDTQYF. DNA of the CDR3: TGTGCCAGCAGCGTTAGCGGGGGGGGTCTCACAGATACGCAGTATTTT.

The chain has TRBV7-6 and TRBJ2-1, with D unresolved. The CDR3 extends over 15 amino acids. V lost 4 bases, J lost 0 bases, and 10 bases lay in between. Germline CDR1 is SGHVS and CDR2 is FNYEAQ. CDR3: CASSSGSSSYNEQFF. The CDR3 DNA reads TGTGCCAGCAGCTCCGGGTCGAGCTCCTACAATGAGCAGTTCTTC.

The chain links TRBV4-3 to TRBJ1-6, with TRBD1 matching over 12 bases. Germline-derived CDR1 and CDR2 are LGHNA and YSLEER. The J segment lost 10 bases and the V segment lost 1 base, leaving 8 bases of the junction unmatched. This CDR3 has 17 amino acids. The DNA of the CDR3 is TGCGCCAGCAGCCAAGCTACAGGGACAGGGGGCCGGTCACCCCTCCACTTT. This gives the protein CASSQATGTGGRSPLHF.

The chain joins TRBV7-2 to TRBJ2-3; 15 nucleotides agree with TRBD2. CDR3 length: 17 residues. Germline CDR1 and CDR2: SGHTA and FQGNSA. V was clipped by 5 bases and J by 2 bases; unmatched bases: 5. CDR3 DNA sequence: TGTGCCAGCAGCCTGGGACTAGCGGGGGGCTCCACAGATACGCAGTATTTT. This encodes CASSLGLAGGSTDTQYF.

The gene calls are TRBV4-1 and TRBJ1-2, with a possible D match to TRBD1 (6 bases). V lost 0 bases and J 4 bases, leaving 12 bases between the germline ends. Germline CDR1 is MGHRA and CDR2 is YSYEKL. The CDR3 runs to 15 residues. Here the CDR3 DNA reads TGCGCCAGCAGCCAAGAACAGGGTGGTGTCTATGGCTACACCTTC. The encoded protein is CASSQEQGGVYGYTF.

This chain connects TRBV7-2 to TRBJ2-5; perhaps TRBD1 as D (6 bases). Matching the DNA end better, TRBJ2-7 makes the J call doubtful. The CDR3 runs to 13 residues. Germline CDR1 is SGHTA and CDR2 is FQGNSA. Here the CDR3 reads CASSLQGTYEQYF. The CDR3 bases are TGTGCCAGCAGCCTACAGGGTACCTACGAGCAGTACTTC.